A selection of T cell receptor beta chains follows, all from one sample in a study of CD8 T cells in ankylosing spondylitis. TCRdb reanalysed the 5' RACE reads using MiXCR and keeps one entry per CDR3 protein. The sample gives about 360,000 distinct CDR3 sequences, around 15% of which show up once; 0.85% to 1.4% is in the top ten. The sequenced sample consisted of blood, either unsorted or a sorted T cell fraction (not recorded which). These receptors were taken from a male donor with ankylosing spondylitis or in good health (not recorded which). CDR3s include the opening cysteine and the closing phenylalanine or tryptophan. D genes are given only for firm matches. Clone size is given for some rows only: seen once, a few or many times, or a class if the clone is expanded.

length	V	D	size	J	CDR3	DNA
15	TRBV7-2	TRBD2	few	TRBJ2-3	CASTPSGSGTDTQYF	TGTGCCAGCACCCCTAGCGGCAGTGGCACAGATACGCAGTATTTT
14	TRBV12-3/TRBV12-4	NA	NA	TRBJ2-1	CASSLGLGGNEQFF	TGTGCCAGCAGTTTAGGGTTAGGGGGAAATGAGCAGTTCTTC
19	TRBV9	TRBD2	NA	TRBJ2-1	CASSVGLAGGPGVYNEQFF	TGTGCCAGCAGCGTAGGCCTAGCGGGAGGGCCGGGGGTCTACAATGAGCAGTTCTTC
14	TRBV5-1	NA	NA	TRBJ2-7	CASSLGIPSYEQYF	TGCGCCAGCAGCTTGGGGATACCTTCCTACGAGCAGTACTTC
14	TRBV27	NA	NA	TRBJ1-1	CASSLSSVNTEAFF	TGTGCCAGCAGTTTATCGAGCGTGAACACTGAAGCTTTCTTT
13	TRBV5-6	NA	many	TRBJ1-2	CASSSGPNYGYTF	TGTGCCAGCAGCTCAGGACCGAACTATGGCTACACCTTC
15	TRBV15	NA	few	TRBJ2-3	CATSRGGGQTDTQYF	TGTGCCACCAGCAGAGGGGGGGGCCAAACAGATACGCAGTATTTT
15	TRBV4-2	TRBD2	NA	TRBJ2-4	CASSPTAGDGNIQYF	TGTGCCAGCAGCCCCACGGCGGGGGATGGTAACATTCAGTACTTC
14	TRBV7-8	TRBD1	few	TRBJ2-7	CASTRDRDTYEQYF	TGTGCCAGCACCAGGGACAGGGACACCTACGAGCAGTACTTC
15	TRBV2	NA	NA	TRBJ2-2	CASSVGRGGSGELFF	TGTGCCAGCAGTGTCGGCAGGGGGGGATCCGGGGAGCTGTTTTTT
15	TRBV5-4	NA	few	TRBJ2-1	CASRISGLSYNEQFF	TGTGCCAGCAGGATTAGCGGCCTCTCCTACAATGAGCAGTTCTTC
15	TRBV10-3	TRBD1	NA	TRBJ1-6	CAISRGTEVNSPLHF	TGTGCCATCAGTAGAGGGACAGAAGTTAATTCACCCCTCCACTTT
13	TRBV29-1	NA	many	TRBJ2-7	CSVGPVLSYEQYF	TGCAGCGTTGGTCCGGTGCTCTCCTACGAGCAGTACTTC
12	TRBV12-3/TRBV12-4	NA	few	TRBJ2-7	CASSLVGTEQYF	TGTGCCAGCAGTTTAGTAGGAACCGAGCAGTACTTC
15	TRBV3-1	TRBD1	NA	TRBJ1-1	CASSQATGLRTEPFF	TGTGCCAGCAGCCAAGCGACAGGGCTCAGGACTGAACCTTTCTTT
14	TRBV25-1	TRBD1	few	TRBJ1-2	CASSKGQGRNGYTF	TGTGCCAGCAGTAAGGGACAGGGGAGGAACGGCTACACCTTC
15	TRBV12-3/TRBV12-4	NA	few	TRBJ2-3	CASSHYRAHTDTQYF	TGTGCCAGCAGCCACTACAGAGCTCACACAGATACGCAGTATTTT
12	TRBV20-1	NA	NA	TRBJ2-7	CSAGTYPYEQYF	TGCAGTGCGGGGACGTACCCCTACGAGCAGTACTTC
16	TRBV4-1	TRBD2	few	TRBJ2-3	CASSQDVAGGPDTQYF	TGCGCCAGCAGCCAAGACGTAGCGGGGGGTCCAGATACGCAGTATTTT
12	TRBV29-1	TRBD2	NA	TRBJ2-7	CSVPGLAGEQYF	TGCAGCGTTCCTGGACTAGCGGGCGAGCAGTACTTC
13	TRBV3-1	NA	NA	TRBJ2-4	CASSPGTDDIQYF	TGTGCCAGCAGTCCTGGGACCGATGACATTCAGTACTTC
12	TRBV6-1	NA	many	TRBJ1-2	CASSAQGDGYTF	TGTGCCAGCAGTGCCCAGGGTGATGGCTACACCTTC